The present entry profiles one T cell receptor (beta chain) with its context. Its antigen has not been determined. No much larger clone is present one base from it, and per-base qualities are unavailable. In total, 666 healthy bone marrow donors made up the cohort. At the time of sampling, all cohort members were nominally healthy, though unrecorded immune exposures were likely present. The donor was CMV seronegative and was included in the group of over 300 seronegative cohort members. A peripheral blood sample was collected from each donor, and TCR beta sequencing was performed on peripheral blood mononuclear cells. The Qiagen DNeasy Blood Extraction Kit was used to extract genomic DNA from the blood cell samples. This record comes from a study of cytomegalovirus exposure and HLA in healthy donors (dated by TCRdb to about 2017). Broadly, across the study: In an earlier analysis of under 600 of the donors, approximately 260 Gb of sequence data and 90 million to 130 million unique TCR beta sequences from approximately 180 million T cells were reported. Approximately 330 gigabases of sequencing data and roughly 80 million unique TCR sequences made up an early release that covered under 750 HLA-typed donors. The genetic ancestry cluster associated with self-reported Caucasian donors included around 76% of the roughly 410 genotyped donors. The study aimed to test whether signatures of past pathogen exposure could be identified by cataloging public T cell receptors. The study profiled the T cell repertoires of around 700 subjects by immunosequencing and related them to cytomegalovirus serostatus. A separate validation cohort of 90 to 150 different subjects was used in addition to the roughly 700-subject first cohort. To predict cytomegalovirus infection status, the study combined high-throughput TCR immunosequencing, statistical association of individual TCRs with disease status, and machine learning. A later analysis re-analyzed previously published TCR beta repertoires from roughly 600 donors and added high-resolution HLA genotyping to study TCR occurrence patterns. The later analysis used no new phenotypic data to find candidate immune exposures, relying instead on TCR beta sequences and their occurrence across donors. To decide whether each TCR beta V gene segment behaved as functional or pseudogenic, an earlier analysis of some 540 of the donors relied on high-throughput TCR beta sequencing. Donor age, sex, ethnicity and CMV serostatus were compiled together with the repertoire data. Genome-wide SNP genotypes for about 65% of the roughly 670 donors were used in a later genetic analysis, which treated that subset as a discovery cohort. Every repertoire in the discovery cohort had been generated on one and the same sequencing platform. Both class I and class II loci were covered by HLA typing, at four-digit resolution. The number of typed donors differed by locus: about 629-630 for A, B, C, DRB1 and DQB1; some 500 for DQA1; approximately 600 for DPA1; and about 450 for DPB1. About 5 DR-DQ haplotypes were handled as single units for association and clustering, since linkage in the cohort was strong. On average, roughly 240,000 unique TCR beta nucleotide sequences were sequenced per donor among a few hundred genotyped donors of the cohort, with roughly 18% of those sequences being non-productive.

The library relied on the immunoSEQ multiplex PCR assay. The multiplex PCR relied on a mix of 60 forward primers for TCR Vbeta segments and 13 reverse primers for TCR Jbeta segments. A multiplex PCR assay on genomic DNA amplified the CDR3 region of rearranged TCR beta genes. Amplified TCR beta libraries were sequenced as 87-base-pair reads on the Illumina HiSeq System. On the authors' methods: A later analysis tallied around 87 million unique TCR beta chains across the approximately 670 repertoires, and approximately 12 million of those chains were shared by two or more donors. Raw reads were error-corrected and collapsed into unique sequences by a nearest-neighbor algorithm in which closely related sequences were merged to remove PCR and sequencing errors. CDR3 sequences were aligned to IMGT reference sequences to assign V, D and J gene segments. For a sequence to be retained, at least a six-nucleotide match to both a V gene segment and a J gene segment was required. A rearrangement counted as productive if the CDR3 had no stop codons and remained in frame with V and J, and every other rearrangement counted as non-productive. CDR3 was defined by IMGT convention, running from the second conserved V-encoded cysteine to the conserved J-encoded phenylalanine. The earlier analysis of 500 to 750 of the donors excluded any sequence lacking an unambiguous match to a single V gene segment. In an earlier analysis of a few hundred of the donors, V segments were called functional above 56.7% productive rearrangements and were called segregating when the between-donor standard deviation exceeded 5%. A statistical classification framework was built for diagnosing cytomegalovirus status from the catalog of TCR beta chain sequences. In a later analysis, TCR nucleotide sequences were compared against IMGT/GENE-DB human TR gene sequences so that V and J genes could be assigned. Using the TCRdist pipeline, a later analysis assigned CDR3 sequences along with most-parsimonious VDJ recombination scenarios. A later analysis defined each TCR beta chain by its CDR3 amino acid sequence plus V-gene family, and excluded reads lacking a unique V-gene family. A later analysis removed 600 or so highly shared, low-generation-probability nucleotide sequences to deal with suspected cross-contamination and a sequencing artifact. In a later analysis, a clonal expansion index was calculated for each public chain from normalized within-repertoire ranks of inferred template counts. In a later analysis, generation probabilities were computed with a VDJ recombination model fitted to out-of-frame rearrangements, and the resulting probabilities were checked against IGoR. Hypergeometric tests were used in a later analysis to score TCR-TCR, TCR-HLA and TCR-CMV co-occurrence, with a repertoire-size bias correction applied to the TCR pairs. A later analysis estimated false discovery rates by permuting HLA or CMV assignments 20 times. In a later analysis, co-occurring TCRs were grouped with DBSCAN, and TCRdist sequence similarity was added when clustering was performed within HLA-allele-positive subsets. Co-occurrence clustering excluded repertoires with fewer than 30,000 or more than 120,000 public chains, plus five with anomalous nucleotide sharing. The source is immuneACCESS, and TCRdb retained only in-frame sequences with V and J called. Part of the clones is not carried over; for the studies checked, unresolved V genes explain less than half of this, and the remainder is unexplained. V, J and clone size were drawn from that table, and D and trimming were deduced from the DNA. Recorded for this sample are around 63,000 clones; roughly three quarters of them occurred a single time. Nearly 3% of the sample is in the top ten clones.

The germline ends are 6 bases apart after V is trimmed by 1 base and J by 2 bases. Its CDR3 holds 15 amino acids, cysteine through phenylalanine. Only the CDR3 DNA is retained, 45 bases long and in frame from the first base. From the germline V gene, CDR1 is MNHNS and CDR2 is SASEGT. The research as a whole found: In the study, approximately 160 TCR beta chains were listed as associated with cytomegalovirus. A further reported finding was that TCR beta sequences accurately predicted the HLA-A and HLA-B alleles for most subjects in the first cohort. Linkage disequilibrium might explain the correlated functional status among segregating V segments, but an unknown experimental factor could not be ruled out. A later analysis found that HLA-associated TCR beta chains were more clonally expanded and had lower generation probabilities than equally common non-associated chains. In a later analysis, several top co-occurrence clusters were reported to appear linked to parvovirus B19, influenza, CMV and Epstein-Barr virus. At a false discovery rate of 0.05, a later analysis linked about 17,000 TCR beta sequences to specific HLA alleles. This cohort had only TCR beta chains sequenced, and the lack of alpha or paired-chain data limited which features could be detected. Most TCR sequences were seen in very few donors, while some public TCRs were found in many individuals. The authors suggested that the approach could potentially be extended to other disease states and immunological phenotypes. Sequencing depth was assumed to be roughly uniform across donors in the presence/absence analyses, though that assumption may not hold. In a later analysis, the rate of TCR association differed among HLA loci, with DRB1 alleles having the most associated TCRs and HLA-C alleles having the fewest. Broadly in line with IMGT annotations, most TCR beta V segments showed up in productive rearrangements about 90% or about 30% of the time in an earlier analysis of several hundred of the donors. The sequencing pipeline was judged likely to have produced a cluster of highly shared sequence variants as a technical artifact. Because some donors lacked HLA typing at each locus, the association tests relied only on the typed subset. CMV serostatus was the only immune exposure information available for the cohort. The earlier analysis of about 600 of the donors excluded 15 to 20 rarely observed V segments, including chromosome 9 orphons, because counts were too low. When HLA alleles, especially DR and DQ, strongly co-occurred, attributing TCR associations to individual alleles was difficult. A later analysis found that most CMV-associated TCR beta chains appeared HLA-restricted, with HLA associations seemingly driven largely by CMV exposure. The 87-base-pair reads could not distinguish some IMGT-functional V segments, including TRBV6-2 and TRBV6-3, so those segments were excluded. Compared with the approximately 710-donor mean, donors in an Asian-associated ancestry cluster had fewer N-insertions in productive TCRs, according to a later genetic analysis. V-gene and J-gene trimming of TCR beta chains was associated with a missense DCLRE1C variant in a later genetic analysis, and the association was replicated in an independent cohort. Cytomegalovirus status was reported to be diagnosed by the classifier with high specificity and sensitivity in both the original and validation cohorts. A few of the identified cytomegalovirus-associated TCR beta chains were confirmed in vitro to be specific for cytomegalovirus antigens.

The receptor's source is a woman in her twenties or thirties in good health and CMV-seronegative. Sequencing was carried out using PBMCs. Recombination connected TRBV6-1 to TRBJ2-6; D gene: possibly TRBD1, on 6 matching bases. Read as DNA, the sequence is TGTGCCAGCAGTGAAGAGGGGGCTGGGGCCAACGTCCTGACTTTC. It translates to CASSEEGAGANVLTF.